The present TCR beta chain was sequenced within a study of shared clonotypes between healthy human individuals. Study-wide background: The study used three CD4 naive, three CD4 memory, two CD8 naive and one CD8 memory plate per donor.

V was cut by 7 bases and J by 3 bases, with 16 bases left in between. The CDR3 extends over 14 amino acids. Germline values: CDR1 MNHNY, CDR2 SVGAGI (reference sequence). This table comes from immunoSEQ multiplex PCR, and its TCRdb copy is limited to in-frame clones, with some not included. The repertoire has around 1.1 million clones, about 72% of them found once; the top ten carry roughly 0.82%. The material sequenced was memory CD4+ T cells from PBMCs. Indicated subset: CD45RA-negative fraction. This chain connects TRBV6-6 to TRBJ2-7; D is ambiguous. The receptor's source is a man in his late teens or twenties in good health. Some clones in this sample may be carry-over from other donors' samples. The CDR3 bases are TGTGCCAGCATCAACGGAAGGGTTAACTACGAGCAGTACTTC. Its translation is CASINGRVNYEQYF.